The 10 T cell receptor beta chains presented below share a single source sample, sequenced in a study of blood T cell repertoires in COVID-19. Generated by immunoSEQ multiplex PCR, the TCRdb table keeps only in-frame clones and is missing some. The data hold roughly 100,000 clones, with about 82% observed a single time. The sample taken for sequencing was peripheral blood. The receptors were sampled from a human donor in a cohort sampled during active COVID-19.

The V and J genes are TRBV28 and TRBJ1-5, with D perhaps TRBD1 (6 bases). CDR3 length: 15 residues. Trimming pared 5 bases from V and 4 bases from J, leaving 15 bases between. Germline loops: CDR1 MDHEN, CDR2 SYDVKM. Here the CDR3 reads CASSQPRTENQPQHF. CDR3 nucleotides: TGTGCCAGCAGTCAACCTCGGACAGAAAATCAGCCCCAGCATTTT.

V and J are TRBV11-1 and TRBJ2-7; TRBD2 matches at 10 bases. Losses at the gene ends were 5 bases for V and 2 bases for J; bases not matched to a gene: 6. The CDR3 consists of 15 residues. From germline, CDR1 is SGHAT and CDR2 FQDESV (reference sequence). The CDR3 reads CASSQWTSGAYEQYF. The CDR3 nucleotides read TGTGCCAGCAGCCAATGGACTAGCGGAGCCTACGAGCAGTACTTC.

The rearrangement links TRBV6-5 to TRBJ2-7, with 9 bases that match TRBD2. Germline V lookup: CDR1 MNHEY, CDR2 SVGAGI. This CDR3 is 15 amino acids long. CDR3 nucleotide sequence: TGTGCAAGTCGTCGAGGAGCGGGGGGTCGCGACGAGCAGTACTTC. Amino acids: CASRRGAGGRDEQYF.

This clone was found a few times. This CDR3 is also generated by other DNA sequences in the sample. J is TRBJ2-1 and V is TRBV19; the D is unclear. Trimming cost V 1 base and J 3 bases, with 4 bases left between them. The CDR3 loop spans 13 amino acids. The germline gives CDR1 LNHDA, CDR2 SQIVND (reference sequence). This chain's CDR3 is CASSIAGYNEQFF. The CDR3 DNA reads TGTGCCAGTAGTATAGCGGGCTACAATGAGCAGTTCTTC.

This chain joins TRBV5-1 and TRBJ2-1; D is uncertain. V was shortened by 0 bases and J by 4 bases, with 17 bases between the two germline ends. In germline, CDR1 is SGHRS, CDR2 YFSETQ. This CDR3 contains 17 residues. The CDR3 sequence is CASSLGSSRDFYNEQFF. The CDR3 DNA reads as TGCGCCAGCAGCTTGGGGTCTTCTAGAGATTTTTACAATGAGCAGTTCTTC. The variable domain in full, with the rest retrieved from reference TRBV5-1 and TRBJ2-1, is KAGVTQTPRYLIKTRGQQVTLSCSPISGHRSVSWYQQTPGQGLQFLFEYFSETQRNKGNFPGRFSGRQFSNSRSEMNVSTLELGDSALYLCASSLGSSRDFYNEQFFGPGTRLTVL.

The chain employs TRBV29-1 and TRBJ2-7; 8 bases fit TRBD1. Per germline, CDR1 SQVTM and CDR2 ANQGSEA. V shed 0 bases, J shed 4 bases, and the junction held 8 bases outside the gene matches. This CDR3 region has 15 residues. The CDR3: CSVEEGQGAWYEQYF. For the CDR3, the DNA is TGCAGCGTTGAAGAGGGCCAGGGGGCTTGGTACGAGCAGTACTTC.

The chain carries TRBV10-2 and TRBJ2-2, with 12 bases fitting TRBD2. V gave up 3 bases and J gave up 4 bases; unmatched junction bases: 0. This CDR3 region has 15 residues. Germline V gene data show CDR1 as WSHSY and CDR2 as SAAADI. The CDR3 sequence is CASSELAGGTGELFF. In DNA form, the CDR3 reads TGCGCCAGCAGTGAACTAGCGGGGGGCACCGGGGAGCTGTTTTTT.

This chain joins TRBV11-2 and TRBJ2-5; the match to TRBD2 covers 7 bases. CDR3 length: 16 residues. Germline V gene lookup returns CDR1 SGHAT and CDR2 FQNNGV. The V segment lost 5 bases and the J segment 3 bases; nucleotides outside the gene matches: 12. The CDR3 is CASSLWGSGSEETQYF. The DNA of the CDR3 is TGTGCCAGCAGCCTCTGGGGTAGCGGGTCTGAAGAGACCCAGTACTTC.

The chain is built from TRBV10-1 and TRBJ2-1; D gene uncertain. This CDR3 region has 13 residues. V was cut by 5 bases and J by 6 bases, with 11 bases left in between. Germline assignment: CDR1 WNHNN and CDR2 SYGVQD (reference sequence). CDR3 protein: CASSIVGRNEQFF. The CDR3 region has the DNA TGCGCCAGCAGTATCGTGGGCCGCAATGAGCAGTTCTTC.

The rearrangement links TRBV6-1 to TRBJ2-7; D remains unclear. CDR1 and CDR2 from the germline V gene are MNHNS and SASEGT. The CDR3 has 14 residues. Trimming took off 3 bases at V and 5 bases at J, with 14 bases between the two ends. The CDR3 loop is CASSDDWKLHEQYF. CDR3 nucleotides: TGTGCCAGCAGTGATGACTGGAAACTCCACGAGCAGTACTTC.